One sample yielded the 17 T cell receptor beta chains listed below, sequenced in a study of blood T cells in healthy people across ages. The use of a sample-barcoded 5' primer and a J-beta primer mix characterized a second PCR of about 7 to 12 cycles. TCRdb ran MiXCR on the 5' RACE reads and lists one entry per CDR3 protein. The table has over 600,000 distinct CDR3 sequences, under 25% seen once. Material: blood. The source of these receptors is a man aged 70 or older in good health.

The chain is built from TRBV6-5 and TRBJ2-4; tentative D call: TRBD1 (6 bases). The CDR3 covers 15 residues. Trimming took 4 bases from V and 0 from J, leaving 10 bases between them. In germline, CDR1 is MNHEY, CDR2 SVGAGI. The CDR3 DNA follows: TGTGCCAGCAGTTCGGGACACCTAGCCAAAAACATTCAGTACTTC. This sequence encodes CASSSGHLAKNIQYF.

This chain uses TRBV19 with TRBJ2-5, with 10 bases lining up with TRBD2. The J call could be wrong; TRBJ2-1 is a better fit for the DNA end. From germline, CDR1 is LNHDA and CDR2 SQIVND (reference sequence). This CDR3 is built from 18 residues. As DNA, the CDR3 is TGTGCCAGTAGTATAGATTTGGCTAGCGGGAGCAATCTAAATGAGCAGTTCTTC. Translated, it gives CASSIDLASGSNLNEQFF.

A single count supports this clonotype. This could be a read error, since a much larger clone is one nucleotide away. The chain carries TRBV27 and TRBJ2-2; D is possibly TRBD1 (7 bases). Per the germline V gene, CDR1 is MNHEY and CDR2 is SMNVEV (reference sequence). The CDR3 is 15 residues long. In DNA form, the CDR3 reads TGTGCCAGCAGTCCGGAGGGGGCGAGGACCGGGGAGCAGTTTTTT. Translated: CASSPEGARTGEQFF.

V and J are TRBV7-3 and TRBJ2-5; D possibly corresponds to TRBD1 (5 bases). The J call may not be correct, given that the DNA end is closer to TRBJ2-1. This CDR3 is 14 amino acids long. Germline lookup yields CDR1 SGHTA and CDR2 FQGTGA. For the CDR3, the DNA is TGTGCCAGCAGCTTTTCAGGGTCCGGGTTTGAGCAGTTCTTC. Protein product: CASSFSGSGFEQFF.

This clonotype occurred a few times. The chain carries TRBV5-5 and TRBJ1-3; D gene uncertain. The CDR3 is 16 residues long. Germline loops: CDR1 SGHKS, CDR2 YYEKEE (reference sequence). V gave up 1 base and J gave up 0 bases, with 11 bases separating them. Here the CDR3 reads CASSLNRVDSGNTIYF. CDR3 nucleotides: TGTGCCAGCAGCTTGAATAGGGTTGACTCTGGAAACACCATATATTTT.

The rearrangement uses TRBV20-1 and TRBJ1-1; no reliable D call. The CDR3 extends over 11 amino acids. Germline CDR1 is DFQATT and CDR2 is SNEGSKA (reference sequence). With 2 bases removed from V and 5 bases from J, the gap between germline ends came to 6 bases. CDR3 in amino acids: CSARWSTEAFF. The CDR3 DNA reads TGCAGTGCTAGATGGAGTACTGAAGCTTTCTTT.

V is TRBV7-8 and J is TRBJ2-3; TRBD1 might be the D (6 bases). The CDR3 has 15 amino acids. The V gene's germline CDR1 is SGHVS and CDR2 FQNEAQ. V lost 3 bases, J lost 8 bases, and 18 bases lay in between. The CDR3 reads CASSFLVQGLTTQYF. As DNA, the CDR3 is TGTGCCAGCAGCTTCCTGGTTCAGGGGTTAACTACGCAGTATTTT.

This clonotype was observed a handful of times. This chain connects TRBV11-2 to TRBJ2-5, with D possibly TRBD1 on 5 matching bases. The CDR3 covers 15 residues. Germline V CDR1 and CDR2: SGHAT, FQNNGV. The V end lost 4 bases, the J end lost 1 base, and 13 bases lay between the germline ends. CDR3 nucleotides: TGTGCCAGCAGCTCACGGGCAGGGCCCCAAGAGACCCAGTACTTC. This codes for CASSSRAGPQETQYF.

This clonotype was observed many times. The V gene is TRBV7-9, the J gene TRBJ2-7; TRBD2 agrees at 13 bases. From germline, CDR1 is SEHNR and CDR2 FQNEAQ (reference sequence). The CDR3 is 16 residues long. The ends lost 2 bases at V and 5 bases at J; junction bases unmatched: 6. The CDR3 here is CASSLTGLAGADEQYF. The DNA of the CDR3 is TGTGCCAGCAGCTTAACCGGACTAGCGGGAGCAGACGAGCAGTACTTC.

For this clonotype: This may arise from a read error, as a much more abundant clone is one base away. The rearrangement uses TRBV25-1 and TRBJ2-5; D unclear. The J call may be wrong; the DNA end is better matched by TRBJ2-1. The CDR3 sequence is 12 residues long. CDR1 is MGHDK, CDR2 SYGVNS, per germline. The CDR3 bases are TGTGCCTGCAGTGAATGGAGCAATGAGCAGTTCTTC. Translating it yields CACSEWSNEQFF.

This clonotype showed up just a few times. The chain links TRBV24-1 to TRBJ2-3; 9 bases agree with TRBD2. The CDR3 has 14 amino acids. V shed 6 bases and J 0 bases; nucleotides not matched to a gene: 0. Germline CDR1 is KGHDR and CDR2 is SFDVKD. The CDR3 sequence is CATSTSGSTDTQYF. The DNA of the CDR3 is TGTGCCACCAGTACTAGCGGGAGCACAGATACGCAGTATTTT.

As concerns this clonotype: The junction shows a germline mismatch at one end, possibly a read error. This rearrangement joins TRBV6-5 to TRBJ2-5; 10 positions agree with TRBD1. Germline V gives CDR1 MNHEY, CDR2 SVGAGI. The CDR3 consists of 15 residues. In DNA, the CDR3 is TGTGCCAGCAGATACTCCGGGACAGGGGCGGAGACCCAGTACTTC. It translates to CASRYSGTGAETQYF.

The chain uses TRBV5-1 and TRBJ2-7, with TRBD2 matching over 9 bases. Germline CDR1 is SGHRS and CDR2 is YFSETQ. Trimming removed 1 base from V and 3 bases from J; junction bases left unmatched: 2. The CDR3 has 14 amino acids. Here the CDR3 reads CASSLQLAGYEQYF. CDR3 bases: TGCGCCAGCAGCTTGCAACTAGCGGGCTACGAGCAGTACTTC.

This clonotype was detected only a few times. CDR3 DNA sequence: TGTGCCAGCAGCTTACCGCGCGGTAGTATCAATGAGCAGTTCTTC. Protein product: CASSLPRGSINEQFF. The chain employs TRBV7-3 and TRBJ2-1; no definite D call. With 2 bases removed from V and 6 bases from J, the gap between germline ends came to 14 bases. This CDR3 region has 15 residues. Per germline, CDR1 SGHTA and CDR2 FQGTGA. Filled out from reference TRBV7-3 and TRBJ2-1, the complete variable domain reads GAGVSQTPSNKVTEKGKYVELRCDPISGHTALYWYRQSLGQGPEFLIYFQGTGAADDSGLPNDRFFAVRPEGSVSTLKIQRTERGDSAVYLCASSLPRGSINEQFFGPGTRLTVL.

CDR3 in amino acids: CASSDGRRTTATNEKLFF. The CDR3 nucleotides are TGTGCCAGCAGTGATGGGAGGAGAACCACAGCAACTAATGAAAAACTGTTTTTT. This rearrangement joins TRBV2 to TRBJ1-4; D gene uncertain. CDR3 length: 18 residues. CDR1 SNHLY and CDR2 FYNNEI come from the germline V gene. V was cut by 3 bases and J by 0 bases, with 17 bases left in between.

This chain joins TRBV30 and TRBJ1-2; no definite D call. Trimming removed 3 bases from V and 4 bases from J, with 9 bases in between. Per germline, CDR1 GTSNPN and CDR2 SVGIG (reference sequence). The CDR3 spans 12 residues. For the CDR3, the DNA is TGTGCCTGGAGATCCCCGGGCTATGGCTACACCTTC. It specifies CAWRSPGYGYTF.

The V call is TRBV5-1, the J call TRBJ2-1; possibly TRBD2 for D (5 bases). The CDR3 length is 14 residues. V was trimmed by 3 bases and J by 3 bases, leaving 10 bases between them. CDR1 is SGHRS, CDR2 YFSETQ, per germline. The CDR3 loop is CASSSGKNYNEQFF. Here the CDR3 DNA reads TGCGCCAGCAGCTCCGGGAAGAACTACAATGAGCAGTTCTTC. Using reference TRBV5-1 and TRBJ2-1 for the parts outside the CDR3, the full variable domain is KAGVTQTPRYLIKTRGQQVTLSCSPISGHRSVSWYQQTPGQGLQFLFEYFSETQRNKGNFPGRFSGRQFSNSRSEMNVSTLELGDSALYLCASSSGKNYNEQFFGPGTRLTVL.